This T cell receptor (beta chain) was sequenced in a study of CD8 T cells in Susac syndrome. Study at large: Patients with Susac syndrome, at blood draw, were therapy-naive, on corticosteroids, or on intravenous immunoglobulin alone.

The RNA input was about 0.5 to 1 ug, and it was reverse transcribed with random hexamers. TCRdb reprocessed the immunoSEQ multiplex PCR reads via MiXCR and lists one record per CDR3 protein. The profile shows more than 200,000 distinct CDR3 sequences, 85% to 95% of them singletons. After removal of 0 bases from V and 3 bases from J, the junction contained 5 bases not matched to a gene. The CDR3 has 15 amino acids. This clonotype occurred once. Sequencing was done on a sample of CD4+ T cells from PBMCs. The chain is built from TRBV12-3 or TRBV12-4 and TRBJ2-7, with 7 bases lining up with TRBD1. The sequence came from a human donor with Susac syndrome. CDR3 in amino acids: CASSLAGGIDYEQYF. The CDR3, as DNA: TGTGCCAGCAGTTTAGCAGGGGGCATTGACTACGAGCAGTACTTC.